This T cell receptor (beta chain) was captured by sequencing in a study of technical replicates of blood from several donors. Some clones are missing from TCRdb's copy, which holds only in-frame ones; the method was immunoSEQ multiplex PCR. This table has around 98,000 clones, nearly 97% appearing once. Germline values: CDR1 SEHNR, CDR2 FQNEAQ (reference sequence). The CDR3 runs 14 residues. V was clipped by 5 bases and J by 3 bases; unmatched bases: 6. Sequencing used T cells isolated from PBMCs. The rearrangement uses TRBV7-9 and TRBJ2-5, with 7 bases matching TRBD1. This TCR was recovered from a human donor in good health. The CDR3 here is CASSVQGFEETQYF. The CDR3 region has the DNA TGTGCCAGCAGCGTACAGGGGTTCGAAGAGACCCAGTACTTC.